This TCR beta chain comes out of a study of T cell responses to AZD1222 COVID-19 vaccine. Broader study findings: Only five or six AZD1222 recipients were seropositive at baseline.

As for this clone: Its matching antigen is unknown.

TCRdb's table, derived via immunoSEQ multiplex PCR, lists solely in-frame clones and lacks some. The data show about 130,000 clones, 93% seen once. The V end lost 1 base, the J end lost 0 bases, and 9 bases lay between the germline ends. Looked up from germline, CDR1 is MGHRA and CDR2 is YSYEKL. This CDR3 has 16 residues. The receptor's source is an adult in good health. Source: peripheral blood, taken on day 0 of AZD1222 vaccination. This sequence joins TRBV4-1 and TRBJ2-2, with no clear D. In DNA form, the CDR3 reads TGCGCCAGCAGCCAAGTAGGCACTACGAACACCGGGGAGCTGTTTTTT. Translation gives CASSQVGTTNTGELFF.